The entry below gives a single T cell receptor (beta chain) sequence along with its context. V gave up 4 bases and J gave up 5 bases; unmatched junction bases: 4. Germline CDR1 SQVTM, CDR2 ANQGSEA. The CDR3 runs to 13 residues. After pathologic assessment, macro-dissection selected premalignant or tumor cells for extraction. Produced via immunoSEQ multiplex PCR; TCRdb's table is partial and in-frame only. The repertoire includes around 16,000 clones, 75% to 90% of them detected once, and just over 2.5% sits in the top ten. These data come from a study of immune evolution from preneoplasia to lung adenocarcinoma.

The specimen was FFPE invasive lung adenocarcinoma tissue. This chain connects TRBV29-1 to TRBJ1-5; TRBD1 aligns across 8 bases. The TCR originated in a person between 65 and 79 years old with invasive lung adenocarcinoma. The CDR3 region is CSVVQGADQPQHF. The CDR3 region has the DNA TGCAGCGTTGTGCAGGGGGCCGATCAGCCCCAGCATTTT.